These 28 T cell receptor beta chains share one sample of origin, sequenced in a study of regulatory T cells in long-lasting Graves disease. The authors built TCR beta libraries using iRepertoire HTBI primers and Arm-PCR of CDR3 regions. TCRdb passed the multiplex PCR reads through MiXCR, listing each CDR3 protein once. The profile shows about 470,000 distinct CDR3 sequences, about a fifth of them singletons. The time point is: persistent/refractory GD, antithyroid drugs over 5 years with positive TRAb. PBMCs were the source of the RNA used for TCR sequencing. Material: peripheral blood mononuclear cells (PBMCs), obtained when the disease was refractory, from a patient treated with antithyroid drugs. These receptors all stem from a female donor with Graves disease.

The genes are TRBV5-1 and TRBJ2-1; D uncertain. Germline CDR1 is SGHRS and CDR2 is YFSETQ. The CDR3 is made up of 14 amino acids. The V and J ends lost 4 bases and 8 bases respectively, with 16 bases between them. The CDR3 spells CASSQRVAPHEQFF. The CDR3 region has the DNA TGCGCCAGCAGCCAAAGGGTTGCCCCCCATGAGCAGTTCTTC.

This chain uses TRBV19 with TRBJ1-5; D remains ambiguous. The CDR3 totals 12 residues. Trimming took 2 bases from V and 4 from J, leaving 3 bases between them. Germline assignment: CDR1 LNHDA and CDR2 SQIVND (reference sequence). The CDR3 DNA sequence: TGTGCCAGTAGTATATGGAATCAGCCCCAGCATTTT. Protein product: CASSIWNQPQHF. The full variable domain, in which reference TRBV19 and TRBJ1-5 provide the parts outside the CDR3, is DGGITQSPKYLFRKEGQNVTLSCEQNLNHDAMYWYRQDPGQGLRLIYYSQIVNDFQKGDIAEGYSVSREKKESFPLTVTSAQKNPTAFYLCASSIWNQPQHFGDGTRLSIL.

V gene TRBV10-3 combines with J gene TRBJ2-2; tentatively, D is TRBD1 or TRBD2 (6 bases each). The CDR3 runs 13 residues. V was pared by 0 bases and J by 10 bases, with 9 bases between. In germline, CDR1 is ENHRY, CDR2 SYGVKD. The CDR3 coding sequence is TGTGCCATCAGTGAGTCAGGGGGGAAGGAGCTGTTTTTT. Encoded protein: CAISESGGKELFF.

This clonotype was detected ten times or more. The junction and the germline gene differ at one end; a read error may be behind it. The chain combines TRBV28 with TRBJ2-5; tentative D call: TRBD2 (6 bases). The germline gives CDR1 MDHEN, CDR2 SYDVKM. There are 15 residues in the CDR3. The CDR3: CASRLSGGIQETQYF. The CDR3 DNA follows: TGTGCCAGCAGATTATCTGGGGGGATTCAAGAGACCCAGTACTTC. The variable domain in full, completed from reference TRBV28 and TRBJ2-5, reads DVKVTQSSRYLVKRTGEKVFLECVQDMDHENMFWYRQDPGLGLRLIYFSYDVKMKEKGDIPEGYSVSREKKERFSLILESASTNQTSMYLCASRLSGGIQETQYFGPGTRLLVL.

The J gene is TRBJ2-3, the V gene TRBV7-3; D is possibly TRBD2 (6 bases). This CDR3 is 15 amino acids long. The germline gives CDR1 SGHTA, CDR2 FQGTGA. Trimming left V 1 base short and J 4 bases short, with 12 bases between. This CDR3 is CASSLNGGVADTQYF. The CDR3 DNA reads TGTGCCAGCAGCTTAAACGGCGGGGTGGCAGATACGCAGTATTTT.

CDR3 nucleotide sequence: TGTGCCAGCAGCACGACGCAACAGGGAACCGGGGAGCTGTTTTTT. It translates to CASSTTQQGTGELFF. V gene TRBV11-3 combines with J gene TRBJ2-2; D possibly corresponds to TRBD1 (6 bases). The CDR3 contains 15 residues. In germline, CDR1 is SGHNT, CDR2 YENEEA. Trimming removed 5 bases from V and 5 bases from J, with 15 bases in between.

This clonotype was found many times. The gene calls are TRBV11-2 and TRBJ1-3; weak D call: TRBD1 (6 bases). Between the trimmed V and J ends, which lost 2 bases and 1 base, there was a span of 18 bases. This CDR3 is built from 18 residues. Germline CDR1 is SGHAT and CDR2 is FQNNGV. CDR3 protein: CASSLKGLRGVSGNTIYF. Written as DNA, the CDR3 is TGTGCCAGCAGCTTAAAGGGCCTCAGGGGAGTGTCTGGAAACACCATATATTTT.

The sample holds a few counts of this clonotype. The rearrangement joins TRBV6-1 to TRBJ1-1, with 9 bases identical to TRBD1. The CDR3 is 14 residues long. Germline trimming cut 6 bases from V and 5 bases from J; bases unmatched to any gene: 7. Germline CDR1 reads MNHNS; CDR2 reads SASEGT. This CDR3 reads CASSFGTGTTEAFF. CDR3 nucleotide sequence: TGTGCCAGCAGCTTCGGGACAGGGACGACTGAAGCTTTCTTT.

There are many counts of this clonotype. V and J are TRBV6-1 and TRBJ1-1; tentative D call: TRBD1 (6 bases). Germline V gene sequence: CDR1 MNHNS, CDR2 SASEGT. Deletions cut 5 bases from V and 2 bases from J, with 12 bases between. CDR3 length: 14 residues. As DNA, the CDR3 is TGTGCCAGCAGTACTACAGGGTCCAACACTGAAGCTTTCTTT. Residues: CASSTTGSNTEAFF.

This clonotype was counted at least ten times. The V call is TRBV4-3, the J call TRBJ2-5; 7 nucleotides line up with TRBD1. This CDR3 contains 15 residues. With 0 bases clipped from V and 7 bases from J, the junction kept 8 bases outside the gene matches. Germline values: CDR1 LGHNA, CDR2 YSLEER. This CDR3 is CASSQDRDSTRTQYF. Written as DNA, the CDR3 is TGCGCCAGCAGCCAAGATCGGGACAGTACGCGGACCCAGTACTTC.

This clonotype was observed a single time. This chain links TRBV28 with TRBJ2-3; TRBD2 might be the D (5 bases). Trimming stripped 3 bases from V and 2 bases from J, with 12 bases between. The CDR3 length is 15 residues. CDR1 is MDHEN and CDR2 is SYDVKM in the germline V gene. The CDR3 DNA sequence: TGTGCCAGCAGTTTTCAGCGGAGGTTCACAGATACGCAGTATTTT. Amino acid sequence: CASSFQRRFTDTQYF.

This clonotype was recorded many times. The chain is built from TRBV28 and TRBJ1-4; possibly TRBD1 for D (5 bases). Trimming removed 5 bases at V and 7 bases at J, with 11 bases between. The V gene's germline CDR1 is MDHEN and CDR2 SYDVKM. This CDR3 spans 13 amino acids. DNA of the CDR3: TGTGCCAGCAGTCTACAGGCTTCTGAAAAACTGTTTTTT. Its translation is CASSLQASEKLFF.

Here the CDR3 DNA reads TGCAGTGTTAGCTCCGGAGTGAACACTGAAGCTTTCTTT. Translation: CSVSSGVNTEAFF. V usage is TRBV20-1 and J usage is TRBJ1-1, with unresolved D. The CDR3 is 13 residues long. CDR1 and CDR2 from the germline V gene are DFQATT and SNEGSKA (reference sequence). V shed 7 bases and J shed 0 bases, with 12 bases lying between them.

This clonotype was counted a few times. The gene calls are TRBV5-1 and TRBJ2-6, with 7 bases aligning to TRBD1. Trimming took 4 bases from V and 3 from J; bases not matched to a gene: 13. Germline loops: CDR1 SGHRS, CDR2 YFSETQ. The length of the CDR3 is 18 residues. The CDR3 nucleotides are TGCGCCAGCAGCAGGGGACAGCCAAGAGGGGGTGGGGCCAACGTCCTGACTTTC. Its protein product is CASSRGQPRGGGANVLTF.

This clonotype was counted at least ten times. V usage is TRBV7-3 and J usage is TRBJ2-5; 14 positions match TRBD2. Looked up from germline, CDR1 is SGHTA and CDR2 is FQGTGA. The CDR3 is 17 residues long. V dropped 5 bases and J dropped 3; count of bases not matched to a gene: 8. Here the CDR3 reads CASSLGLAGGREETQYF. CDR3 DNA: TGTGCCAGCAGCCTAGGACTAGCGGGGGGCCGGGAAGAGACCCAGTACTTC.

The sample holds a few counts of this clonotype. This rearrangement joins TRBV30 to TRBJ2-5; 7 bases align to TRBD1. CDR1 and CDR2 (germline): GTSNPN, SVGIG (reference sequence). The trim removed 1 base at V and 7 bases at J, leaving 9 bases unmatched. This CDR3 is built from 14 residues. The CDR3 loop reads CAWSERGGVRTQYF. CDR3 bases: TGTGCCTGGAGTGAAAGAGGGGGCGTTCGGACCCAGTACTTC.

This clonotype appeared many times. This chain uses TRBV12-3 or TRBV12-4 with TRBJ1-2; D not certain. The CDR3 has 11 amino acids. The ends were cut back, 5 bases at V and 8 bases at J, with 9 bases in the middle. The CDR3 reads CASSDSGGYTF. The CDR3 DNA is TGTGCCAGCAGTGACTCTGGGGGCTACACCTTC.

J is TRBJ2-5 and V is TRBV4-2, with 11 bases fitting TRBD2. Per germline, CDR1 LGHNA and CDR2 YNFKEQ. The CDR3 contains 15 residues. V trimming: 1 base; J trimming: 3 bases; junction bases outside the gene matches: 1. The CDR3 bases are TGTGCCAGCAGCCAAGGACTAGCGGGAAAAGAGACCCAGTACTTC. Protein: CASSQGLAGKETQYF.

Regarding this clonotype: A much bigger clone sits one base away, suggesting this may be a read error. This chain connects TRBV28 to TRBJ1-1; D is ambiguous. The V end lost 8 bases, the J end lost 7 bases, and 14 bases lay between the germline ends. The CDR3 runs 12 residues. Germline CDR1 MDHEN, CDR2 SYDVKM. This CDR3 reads CASGRSGREAFF. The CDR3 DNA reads TGTGCCAGCGGTCGCAGCGGGCGTGAAGCTTTCTTT.

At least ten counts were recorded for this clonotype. The CDR3 nucleotides read TGTGCCAGCAAGCCCGGGACTAGCGGTTACGAGCAGTACTTC. Translating gives CASKPGTSGYEQYF. The genes are TRBV28 and TRBJ2-7; 11 bases fit TRBD2. V dropped 7 bases and J dropped 4; count of bases not matched to a gene: 6. From germline, CDR1 is MDHEN and CDR2 SYDVKM. CDR3 size: 14 residues.

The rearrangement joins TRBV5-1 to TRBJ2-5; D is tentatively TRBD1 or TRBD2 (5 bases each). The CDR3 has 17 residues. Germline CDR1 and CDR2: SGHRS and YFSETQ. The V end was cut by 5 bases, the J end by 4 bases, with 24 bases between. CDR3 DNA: TGCGCCAGCAGTTTCACCCCGGGTGGGGGAAGAACAGAGACCCAGTACTTC. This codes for CASSFTPGGGRTETQYF.

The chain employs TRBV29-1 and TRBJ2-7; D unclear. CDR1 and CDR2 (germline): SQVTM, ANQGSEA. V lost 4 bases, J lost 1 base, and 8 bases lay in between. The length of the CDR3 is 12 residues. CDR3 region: CSVGRESYEQYF. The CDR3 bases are TGCAGCGTTGGAAGGGAATCCTACGAGCAGTACTTC.

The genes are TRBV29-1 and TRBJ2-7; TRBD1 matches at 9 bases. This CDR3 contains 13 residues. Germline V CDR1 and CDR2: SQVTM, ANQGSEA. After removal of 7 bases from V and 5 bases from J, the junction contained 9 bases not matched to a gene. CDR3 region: CSAVTGGHNEQYF. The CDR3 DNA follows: TGCAGCGCGGTAACAGGGGGCCACAACGAGCAGTACTTC.

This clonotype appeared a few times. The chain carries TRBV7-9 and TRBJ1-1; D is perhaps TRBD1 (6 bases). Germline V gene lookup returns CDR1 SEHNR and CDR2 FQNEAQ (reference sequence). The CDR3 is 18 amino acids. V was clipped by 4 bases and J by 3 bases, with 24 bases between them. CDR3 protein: CASSSHIRAGAGDTEAFF. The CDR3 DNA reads TGTGCCAGCAGCTCCCACATTCGGGCAGGGGCGGGTGACACTGAAGCTTTCTTT.

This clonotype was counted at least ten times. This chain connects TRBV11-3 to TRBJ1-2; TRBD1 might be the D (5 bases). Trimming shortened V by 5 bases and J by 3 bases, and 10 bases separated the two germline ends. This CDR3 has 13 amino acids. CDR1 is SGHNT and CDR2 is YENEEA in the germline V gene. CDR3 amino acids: CASSPREDYGYTF. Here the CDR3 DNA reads TGTGCCAGCAGCCCCAGGGAAGACTATGGCTACACCTTC.

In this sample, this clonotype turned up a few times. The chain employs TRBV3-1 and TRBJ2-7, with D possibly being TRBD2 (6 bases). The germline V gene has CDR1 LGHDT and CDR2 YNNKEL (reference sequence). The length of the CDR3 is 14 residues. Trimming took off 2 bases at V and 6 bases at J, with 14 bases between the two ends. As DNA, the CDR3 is TGTGCCAGCAGCCAAACCCGACTAGTCTCCGAGCAGTACTTC. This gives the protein CASSQTRLVSEQYF.

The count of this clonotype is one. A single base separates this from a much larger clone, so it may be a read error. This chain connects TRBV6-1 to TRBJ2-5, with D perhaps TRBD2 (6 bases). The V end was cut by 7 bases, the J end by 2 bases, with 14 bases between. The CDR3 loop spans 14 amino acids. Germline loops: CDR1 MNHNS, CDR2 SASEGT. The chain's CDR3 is CASIGGERQETQYF. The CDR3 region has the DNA TGTGCCAGCATAGGAGGGGAGAGGCAAGAGACCCAGTACTTC.

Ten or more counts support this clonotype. The CDR3 reads CASSPLWGPQHF. The CDR3 nucleotides are TGTGCCAGCAGTCCATTATGGGGGCCCCAGCATTTT. The V and J genes are TRBV12-3 or TRBV12-4 and TRBJ1-5; D is undetermined. CDR3 length: 12 amino acids. V lost 5 bases, J lost 9 bases, and 11 bases lay in between.